This T cell receptor beta chain was retrieved from a study of cytomegalovirus exposure and HLA in healthy donors. This clone turned up a few times. 13 Jbeta primers and 60 Vbeta primers were used for the PCR. Using immunoSEQ multiplex PCR, the repertoire was profiled, and TCRdb retains in-frame clones only, with some absent. The data show some 160,000 clones, with 77% seen just once and 1.5% to 2% held by the top ten. The CDR3 extends over 14 amino acids. Trimming removed 6 bases from V and 4 bases from J; junction bases left unmatched: 5. In germline, CDR1 is MDHEN, CDR2 SYDVKM. The chain joins TRBV28 to TRBJ1-5; the match to TRBD1 covers 8 bases. The source material was PBMCs. The TCR comes from a woman between 25 and 40 years old in good health and CMV-seronegative. CDR3 region: CASRGQGWNQPQHF. In DNA, the CDR3 is TGTGCCAGCAGAGGACAGGGATGGAATCAGCCCCAGCATTTT.